A selection of T cell receptor beta chains follows, all from one sample in a study of control samples from healthy donors and cancer patients. The method was immunoSEQ multiplex PCR; TCRdb's version includes in-frame clones alone and lacks a portion of them. In the table there are 100,000 to 150,000 clones, more than 70% of which are singletons. The source material was blood. The receptors were sampled from a man aged 45-65 years in good health. The CDR3 runs from the conserved cysteine through the conserved F or W.

J: TRBJ2-7; V: TRBV11-1; CDR3: CASSFPGQHSYEQYF
J: TRBJ1-1; V: TRBV7-9; CDR3: CASSVSGGMNTEAFF
J: TRBJ1-6; V: TRBV14; CDR3: CASSPTGGSYNSPLHF
J: TRBJ1-1; V: TRBV20-1; CDR3: CSASSGHTEAFF
J: TRBJ2-7; V: TRBV24-1; CDR3: CATTPPRGSGASYEQYF
J: TRBJ2-3; V: TRBV9; CDR3: CASSPRRWTDTQYF
J: TRBJ1-2; V: TRBV10-3; CDR3: CAISESLLDRLGGYTF
J: TRBJ2-1; V: TRBV20-1; CDR3: CSASGVDFEQFF
J: TRBJ1-2; V: TRBV28; CDR3: CASSLSASGGYTF
J: TRBJ1-5; V: TRBV3-1/TRBV3-2; CDR3: CASSPGQGYQPQHF
J: TRBJ1-2; V: TRBV5-1; CDR3: CASSSGRTRNYGYTF
J: TRBJ1-2; V: TRBV5-6; CDR3: CASSLDPGNGYTF
J: TRBJ2-2; V: TRBV5-4; CDR3: CASRWDRNTGELFF
J: TRBJ2-7; V: TRBV6-1; CDR3: CASSELDGPSYEQYF
J: TRBJ1-3; V: TRBV7-3; CDR3: CASSVGRTSGNTIYF
J: TRBJ1-6; V: TRBV19; CDR3: CASNSVYNSPLHF
J: TRBJ1-6; V: TRBV27; CDR3: CASSNRGLVSPLHF
J: TRBJ1-4; V: TRBV13; CDR3: CASSLSSFNEKLFF
J: TRBJ2-1; V: TRBV5-1; CDR3: CASGTSGNNEQFF
J: TRBJ2-7; V: TRBV9; CDR3: CASSVAGQSSYEQYF
J: TRBJ2-5; V: TRBV5-4; CDR3: CASSLWSGVMTQYF
J: TRBJ2-5; V: TRBV7-9; CDR3: CASSRTPRETQYF
J: TRBJ1-1; V: TRBV19; CDR3: CASSMSGREAFF
J: TRBJ1-6; V: TRBV6-1; CDR3: CASSEPSLWSSYNSPLHF
J: TRBJ2-2; V: TRBV6-1; CDR3: CASSERFTATGELFF
J: TRBJ1-6; V: TRBV7-2; CDR3: CASRPGGADSPLHF
J: TRBJ2-5; V: TRBV24-1; CDR3: CATRDSRETQYF
J: TRBJ2-7; V: TRBV19; CDR3: CASNPGHLRHEQYF
J: TRBJ2-2; V: TRBV9; CDR3: CASRTVPNTGELFF
J: TRBJ2-6; V: TRBV6-5; CDR3: CASRLADGANVLTF
J: TRBJ2-5; V: TRBV7-9; CDR3: CASSYLGGTETQYF
J: TRBJ1-6; V: TRBV9; CDR3: CASSATGRETPLHF
J: TRBJ2-5; V: TRBV7-8; CDR3: CASSSVGGETQYF
J: TRBJ2-1; V: TRBV13; CDR3: CASSPGLADNEQFF
J: TRBJ1-3; V: TRBV5-1; CDR3: CASSLQPGQGKNTIYF
J: TRBJ1-2; V: TRBV4-2; CDR3: CASSQVQGGQYGYTF
J: TRBJ2-5; V: TRBV5-4; CDR3: CASSRTGTGTGETQYF
J: TRBJ2-3; V: TRBV4-1; CDR3: CASSLRLGSTDTQYF
J: TRBJ1-4; V: TRBV25-1; CDR3: CASSEQGFGWEKLFF
J: TRBJ1-3; V: TRBV5-1; CDR3: CASSWVRGGNTIYF